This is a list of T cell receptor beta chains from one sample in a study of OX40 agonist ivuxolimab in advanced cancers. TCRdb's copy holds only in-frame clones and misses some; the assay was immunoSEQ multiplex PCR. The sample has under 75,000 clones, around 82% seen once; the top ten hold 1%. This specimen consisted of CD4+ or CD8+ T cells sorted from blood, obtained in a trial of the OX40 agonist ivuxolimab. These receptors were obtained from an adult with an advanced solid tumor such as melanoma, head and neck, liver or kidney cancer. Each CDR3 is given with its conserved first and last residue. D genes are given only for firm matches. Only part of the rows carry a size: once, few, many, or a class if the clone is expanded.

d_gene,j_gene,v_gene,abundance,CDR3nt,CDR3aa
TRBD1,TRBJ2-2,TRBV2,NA,TGTGCCAGCAGACGGACAGGACCTACCGGGGAGCTGTTTTTT,CASRRTGPTGELFF
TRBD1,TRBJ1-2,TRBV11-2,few,TGTGCCAGCAGCTTAGCCCAGGGGGCTTCGGGTGGCTACACCTTC,CASSLAQGASGGYTF
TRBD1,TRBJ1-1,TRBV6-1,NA,TGTGCCAGCAGTGCGTTAGGACAGGGAGAAGCTTTCTTT,CASSALGQGEAFF
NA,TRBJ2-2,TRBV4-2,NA,TGTGCCAGCAGCCAAGAAGCCCACGGGGAGCTGTTTTTT,CASSQEAHGELFF
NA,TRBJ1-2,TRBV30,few,TGTGCCTGGAGCTTAGGAGGGGGCTACACCTTC,CAWSLGGGYTF
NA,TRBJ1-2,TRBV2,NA,TGTGCCAGCAGTGAGGACAGTGTCTATGGCTACACCTTC,CASSEDSVYGYTF
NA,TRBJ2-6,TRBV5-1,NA,TGCGCCAGCAGCTTGAACACAGCTGGGGCCAACGTCCTGACTTTC,CASSLNTAGANVLTF
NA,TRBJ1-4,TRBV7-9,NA,TGTGCCAGCAGCTCCGATCGGGGGGACGGTGAAAAACTGTTTTTT,CASSSDRGDGEKLFF
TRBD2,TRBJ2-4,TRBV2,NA,TGTGCCAGCAGCCTTGATAGCGGGGGATTAAAAAACATTCAGTACTTC,CASSLDSGGLKNIQYF
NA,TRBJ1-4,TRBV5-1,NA,TGCGCCAGCAGCTTGGAACCTCTGGGGGCGTTAAATGAAAAACTGTTTTTT,CASSLEPLGALNEKLFF
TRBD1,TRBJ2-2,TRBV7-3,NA,TGTGCCAGCAGCCTGGACAGGGTTACCGGGGAGCTGTTTTTT,CASSLDRVTGELFF
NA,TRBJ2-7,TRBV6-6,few,TGTGCCAGCAGTTATAAAGGGCCCGAGCAGTACTTC,CASSYKGPEQYF
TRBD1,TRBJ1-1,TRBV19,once,TGTGCCAGTAGTATAGTAGGGGGCGCGAGAAACACTGAAGCTTTCTTT,CASSIVGGARNTEAFF
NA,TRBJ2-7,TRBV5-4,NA,TGTGCCAGCAGCTACCGGGCCCAGTCTGAGCAGTACTTC,CASSYRAQSEQYF
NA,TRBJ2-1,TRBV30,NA,TGTGCCTGGAGCCCTACCCGAAGGGAGCAGTTCTTC,CAWSPTRREQFF
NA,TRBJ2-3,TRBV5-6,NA,TGTGCCAGCAGTGGGGGTCCGGACAGCAGCACAGATACGCAGTATTTT,CASSGGPDSSTDTQYF
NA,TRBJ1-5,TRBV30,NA,TGTGCCTGGAGCGAGCGGGGGGGCTATCAGCCCCAGCATTTT,CAWSERGGYQPQHF
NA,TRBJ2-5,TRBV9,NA,TGTGCCAGCAGCGTAGATGTGGGGGCGATTATCGAGACCCAGTACTTC,CASSVDVGAIIETQYF
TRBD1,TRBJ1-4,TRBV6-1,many,TGTGCCAGCTCAGGACAGGGGGCTTCTAATGAAAAACTGTTTTTT,CASSGQGASNEKLFF
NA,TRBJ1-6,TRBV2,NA,TGTGCCAGCAAATCCGGGACTCCGGCGTGGGGTTCACCCCTCCACTTT,CASKSGTPAWGSPLHF
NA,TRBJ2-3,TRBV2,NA,TGTGCCAGCACCGAGTACCTCACAGATACGCAGTATTTT,CASTEYLTDTQYF
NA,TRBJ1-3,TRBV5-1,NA,TGCGCCAGCAGCACGACGACAGCTGGAAACACCATATATTTT,CASSTTTAGNTIYF
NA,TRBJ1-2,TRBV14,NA,TGTGCCAGCAGCCCCCTGGGGGAGCTTTATGGCTACACCTTC,CASSPLGELYGYTF
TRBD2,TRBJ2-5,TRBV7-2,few,TGTGCCAGCAGCTTATTAGCGGGGACGGCGCGGGAGACCCAGTACTTC,CASSLLAGTARETQYF
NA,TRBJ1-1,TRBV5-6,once,TGTGCCAGCAGCCTCCCGACAGGGAACACTGAAGCTTTCTTT,CASSLPTGNTEAFF
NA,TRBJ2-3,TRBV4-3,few,TGCGCCAGCAGCCCAAGTTGGCTAGCTAGAGATACGCAGTATTTT,CASSPSWLARDTQYF
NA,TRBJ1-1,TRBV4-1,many,TGCGCCAGCAGCCTCATAGACGGCGGGGAAGCTTTCTTT,CASSLIDGGEAFF
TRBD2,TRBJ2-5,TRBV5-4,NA,TGTGCCAGCAGCTTGAAACTAGCGGGGGGGGGTGAGACCCAGTACTTC,CASSLKLAGGGETQYF
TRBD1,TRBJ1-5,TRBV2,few,TGTGCCAGCAACGGACAGGGCTTGCAGCCCCAGCATTTT,CASNGQGLQPQHF
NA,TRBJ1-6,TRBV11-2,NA,TGTGCCAGCAGCTCAGCCGACTCGGGGGGCGGAAATTCACCCCTCCACTTT,CASSSADSGGGNSPLHF
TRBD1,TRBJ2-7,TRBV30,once,TGTGCCTGCGGACAGGGATTCTACGAGCAGTACTTC,CACGQGFYEQYF
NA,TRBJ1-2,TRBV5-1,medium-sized,TGCGCCAGCAGCTTGGACCAGGGCTCCTATGGCTACACCTTC,CASSLDQGSYGYTF
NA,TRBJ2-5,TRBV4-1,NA,TGCGCCAGCAGCCAAGAACTCGGGGGTGGGAAGACCCAGTACTTC,CASSQELGGGKTQYF
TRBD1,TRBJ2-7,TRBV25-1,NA,TGTGCCAGCACCCTGGCAGGGGGCTACGAGCAGTACTTC,CASTLAGGYEQYF
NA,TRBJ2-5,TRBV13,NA,TGTGCCAGCAGCCTAGGACGGGAAGGGTCAGGGACCCAGTACTTC,CASSLGREGSGTQYF
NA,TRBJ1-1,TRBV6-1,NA,TGTGCCAGCAGTTTTAAGGGGGGGGAAGCTTTCTTT,CASSFKGGEAFF
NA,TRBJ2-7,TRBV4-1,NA,TGCGCCAGCAGCCAAGATCAGTCGAAGGGGTCGAGCTCCTACGAGCAGTACTTC,CASSQDQSKGSSSYEQYF
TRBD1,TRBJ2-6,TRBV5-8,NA,TGTGCCAGCAGCCTAGAGGGACAGGGGTATGGGGCCAACGTCCTGACTTTC,CASSLEGQGYGANVLTF
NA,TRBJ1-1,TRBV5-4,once,TGTGCCAGCAGCTTGGGGGCGGGGAACACTGAAGCTTTCTTT,CASSLGAGNTEAFF
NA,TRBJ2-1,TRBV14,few,TGTGCCAGCAGCCTCTCTCTGGGTTTTGGGGAAGATGAGCAGTTCTTC,CASSLSLGFGEDEQFF
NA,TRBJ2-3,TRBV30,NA,TGTGCCTGGAGGGTGAGAGCAGATACGCAGTATTTT,CAWRVRADTQYF
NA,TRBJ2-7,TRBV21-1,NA,TGTGCCAGCAGCAGAAGGACAGGGCCCTCCTACGAGCAGTACTTC,CASSRRTGPSYEQYF
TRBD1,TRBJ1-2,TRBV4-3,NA,TGCGCCAGCAGCCAGACCGGGACAGGGTCTGGCTACACCTTC,CASSQTGTGSGYTF
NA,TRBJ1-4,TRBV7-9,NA,TGTGCCAGCAGCTTCGGCCAGGGCGAAACTAATGAAAAACTGTTTTTT,CASSFGQGETNEKLFF
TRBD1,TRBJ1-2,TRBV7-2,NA,TGTGCCAGCAGCCCCAACCGACAGGGAGCTAACTATGGCTACACCTTC,CASSPNRQGANYGYTF
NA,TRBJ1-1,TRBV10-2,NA,TGCGCCAGCAGTGAAGGAACGGCGAACACTGAAGCTTTCTTT,CASSEGTANTEAFF
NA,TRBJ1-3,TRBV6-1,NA,TGTGCCAGCAGTGTCGACAGTGGAAACACCATATATTTT,CASSVDSGNTIYF
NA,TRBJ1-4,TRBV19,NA,TGTGCCAGTAGTATAGATCAGGCAAGGACTAATGAAAAACTGTTTTTT,CASSIDQARTNEKLFF
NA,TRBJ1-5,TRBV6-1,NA,TGTGCCAGCAACCTGAGCGAGGGGCGCGGTCAGCCCCAGCATTTT,CASNLSEGRGQPQHF
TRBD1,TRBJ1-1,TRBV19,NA,TGTGCCAGTAGCACTGCAGGGGGCACTGAAGCTTTCTTT,CASSTAGGTEAFF
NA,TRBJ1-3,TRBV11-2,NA,TGTGCCAGCAGCTTTGGAACAGGGAAAGGAAACACCATATATTTT,CASSFGTGKGNTIYF
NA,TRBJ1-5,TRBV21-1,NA,TGTGCCAGCACCGAACTACATGGCCTCCTTAATCAGCCCCAGCATTTT,CASTELHGLLNQPQHF
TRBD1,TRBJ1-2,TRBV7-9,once,TGTGCCAGCAGCTTAACTACCGGACAGGGGAACTATGGCTACACCTTC,CASSLTTGQGNYGYTF
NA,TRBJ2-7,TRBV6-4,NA,TGTGCCAGCAGACAGACAGGTGCTTTAGAATACGAGCAGTACTTC,CASRQTGALEYEQYF
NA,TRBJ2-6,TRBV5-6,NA,TGTGCCAGCAGCTTGCAGGGGGGCAGTCGCTCTGGGGCCAACGTCCTGACTTTC,CASSLQGGSRSGANVLTF
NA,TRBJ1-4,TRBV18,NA,TGTGCCAGCTCACCGTTCAAATTACGGGACACCTACGCGGGCGAAAAACTGTTTTTT,CASSPFKLRDTYAGEKLFF
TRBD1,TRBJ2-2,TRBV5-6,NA,TGTGCCAGCAGCTGGGGGACAGGGCGAACCGGGGAGCTGTTTTTT,CASSWGTGRTGELFF